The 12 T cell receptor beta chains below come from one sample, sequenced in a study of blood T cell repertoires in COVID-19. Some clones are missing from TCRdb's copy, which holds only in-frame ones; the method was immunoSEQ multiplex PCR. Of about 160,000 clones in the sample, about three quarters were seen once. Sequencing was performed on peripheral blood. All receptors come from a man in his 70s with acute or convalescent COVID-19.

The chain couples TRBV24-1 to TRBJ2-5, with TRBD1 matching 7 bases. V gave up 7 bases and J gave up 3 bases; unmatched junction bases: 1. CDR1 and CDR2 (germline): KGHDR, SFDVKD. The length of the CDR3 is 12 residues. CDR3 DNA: TGTGCCACCAGGGGGACAGAAGAGACCCAGTACTTC. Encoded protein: CATRGTEETQYF.

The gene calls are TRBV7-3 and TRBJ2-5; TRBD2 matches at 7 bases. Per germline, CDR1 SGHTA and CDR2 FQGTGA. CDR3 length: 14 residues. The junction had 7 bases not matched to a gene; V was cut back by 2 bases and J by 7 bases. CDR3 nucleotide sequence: TGTGCCAGCAGCTTAGATGCGGGAGCGGTGACCCAGTACTTC. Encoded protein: CASSLDAGAVTQYF.

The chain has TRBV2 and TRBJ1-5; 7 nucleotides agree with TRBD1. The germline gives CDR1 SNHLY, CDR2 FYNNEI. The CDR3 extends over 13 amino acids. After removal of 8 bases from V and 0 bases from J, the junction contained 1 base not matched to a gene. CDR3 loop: CASQGGSNQPQHF. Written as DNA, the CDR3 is TGTGCCAGCCAGGGGGGTAGCAATCAGCCCCAGCATTTT.

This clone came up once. DNA for the CDR3: TGTGCCAGCAGACTGAATATGAACACTGAAGCTTTCTTT. Translating it yields CASRLNMNTEAFF. The V and J genes are TRBV6-4 and TRBJ1-1; no definite D call. Trimming took 6 bases from V and 0 from J, leaving 8 bases between them. The CDR3 loop spans 13 amino acids. Germline V gene sequence: CDR1 MRHNA, CDR2 SNTAGT.

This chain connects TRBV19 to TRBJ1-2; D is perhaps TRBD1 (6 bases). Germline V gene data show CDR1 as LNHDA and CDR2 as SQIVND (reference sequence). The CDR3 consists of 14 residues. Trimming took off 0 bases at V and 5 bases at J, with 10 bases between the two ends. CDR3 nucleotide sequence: TGTGCCAGTAGTATAGAGAGGGGGTTGTATGGCTACACCTTC. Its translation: CASSIERGLYGYTF.

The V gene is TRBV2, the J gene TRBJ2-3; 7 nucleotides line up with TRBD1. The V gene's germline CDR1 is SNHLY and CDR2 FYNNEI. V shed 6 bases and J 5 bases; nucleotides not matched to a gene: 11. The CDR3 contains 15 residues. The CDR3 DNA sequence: TGTGCCAGCAGGTTTGACAGGGCCCTTGGAGATACGCAGTATTTT. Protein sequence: CASRFDRALGDTQYF.

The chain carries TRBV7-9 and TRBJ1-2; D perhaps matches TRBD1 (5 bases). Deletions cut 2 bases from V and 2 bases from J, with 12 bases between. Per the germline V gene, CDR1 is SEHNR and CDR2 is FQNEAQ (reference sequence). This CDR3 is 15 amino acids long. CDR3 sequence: CASSLTQGGNYGYTF. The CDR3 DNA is TGTGCCAGCAGCTTAACTCAGGGAGGAAACTATGGCTACACCTTC.

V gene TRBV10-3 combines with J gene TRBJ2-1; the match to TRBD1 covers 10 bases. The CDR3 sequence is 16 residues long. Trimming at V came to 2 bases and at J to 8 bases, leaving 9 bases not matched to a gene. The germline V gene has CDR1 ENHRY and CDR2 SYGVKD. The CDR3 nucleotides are TGTGCCATCAGTGAGCCAATGAGGGACAGGGGCTATGAGCAGTTCTTC. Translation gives CAISEPMRDRGYEQFF.

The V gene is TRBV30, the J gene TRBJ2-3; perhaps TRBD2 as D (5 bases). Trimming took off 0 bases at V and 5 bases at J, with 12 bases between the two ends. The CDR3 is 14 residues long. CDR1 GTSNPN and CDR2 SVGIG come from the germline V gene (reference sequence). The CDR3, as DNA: TGTGCCTGGAGTGTACGGGCCCGGGAAGATACGCAGTATTTT. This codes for CAWSVRAREDTQYF.

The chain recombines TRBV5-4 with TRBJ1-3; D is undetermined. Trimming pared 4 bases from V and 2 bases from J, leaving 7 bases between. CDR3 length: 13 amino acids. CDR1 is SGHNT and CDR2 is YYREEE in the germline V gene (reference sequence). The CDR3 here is CASSMRTGNTIYF. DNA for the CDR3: TGTGCCAGCAGCATGAGAACTGGAAACACCATATATTTT.

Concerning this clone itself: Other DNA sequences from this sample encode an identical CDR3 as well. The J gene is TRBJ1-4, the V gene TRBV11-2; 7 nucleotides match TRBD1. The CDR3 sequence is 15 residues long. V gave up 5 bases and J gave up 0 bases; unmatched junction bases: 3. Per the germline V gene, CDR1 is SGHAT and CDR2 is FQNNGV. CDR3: CASSPGGTTNEKLFF. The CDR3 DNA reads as TGTGCCAGCAGCCCAGGGGGGACAACTAATGAAAAACTGTTTTTT.

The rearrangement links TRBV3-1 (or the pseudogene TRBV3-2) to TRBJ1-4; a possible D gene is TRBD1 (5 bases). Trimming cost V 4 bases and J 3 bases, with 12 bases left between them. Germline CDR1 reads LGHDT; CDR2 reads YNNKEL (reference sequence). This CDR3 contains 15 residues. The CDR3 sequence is CASSPLDTPNEKLFF. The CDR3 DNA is TGTGCCAGCAGCCCGTTGGACACCCCTAATGAAAAACTGTTTTTT.